The source of this T cell receptor beta chain is a study of CD8 T cells in ankylosing spondylitis. Regarding the study as a whole: CD8+ by phenotype, disease-linked clones were relatively rare in peripheral blood. Characteristic of ankylosing spondylitis blood, it appeared, was a TCR beta motif comprising roughly eight highly homologous variants. Significant enrichment of disease-linked clones was reportedly seen in matched ankylosing spondylitis synovial fluid. Earlier reports found some motif variants in synovial fluid and blood in reactive arthritis.

A note on this clonotype: Its antigen remains unknown.

The V gene's germline CDR1 is SGHRS and CDR2 YFSETQ. The ends lost 3 bases at V and 4 bases at J; junction bases unmatched: 2. The CDR3 runs to 15 residues. From the 5' RACE reads, TCRdb called clonotypes with MiXCR, one entry per CDR3 protein. The repertoire holds over 30,000 distinct CDR3 sequences, with 15% to 20% as singletons. The V gene is TRBV5-1, the J gene TRBJ2-3; TRBD2 agrees at 13 bases. Sequencing input: blood. This clonotype originated in a male donor with ankylosing spondylitis or in good health (not recorded which). Here the CDR3 DNA reads TGCGCCAGCAGCTCGGGACTAGCGGGGTCAGATACGCAGTATTTT. Translating it yields CASSSGLAGSDTQYF.